This TCR beta chain came from a study of glioma-infiltrating T cells. Overall study results and limits: Tissue and blood shared very few CDR3 sequences.

Germline V gene sequence: CDR1 MNHEY, CDR2 SVGEGT. V was pared by 2 bases and J by 1 base, with 4 bases between. The CDR3 is 13 residues long. A few counts support this clonotype. The target antigen is unknown. Amplification of TCR alpha and beta CDR3 regions from RNA used iRepertoire nested multiplex PCR. Tissue mRNA or PBMC total RNA, about 90-400 ng, went into one-step reverse transcription and amplification. TCRdb independently ran MiXCR on the multiplex PCR reads; one entry per CDR3 protein. The sample contains about 140,000 distinct CDR3 sequences, 39% of which appear only once. Sequences were obtained from glioma tissue, nonneoplastic brain tissue, or PBMCs (not recorded which). The TCR was taken from a human donor with low-grade glioma or glioblastoma, undergoing nonglioma brain surgery, or in good health (not recorded which). V is TRBV6-2 or TRBV6-3 and J is TRBJ2-3, with D unresolved. The DNA of the CDR3 is TGTGCCAGCAGTTACGTTCGCACAGATACGCAGTATTTT. Its protein is CASSYVRTDTQYF.